The 18 T cell receptor beta chains below were found in one sample sequenced in a study of blood T cell repertoires in COVID-19. The method was immunoSEQ multiplex PCR; TCRdb's version includes in-frame clones alone and lacks a portion of them. The table records some 380,000 clones, 80% to 90% of them present only once. Sequencing input: PBMCs or T cells enriched from blood (not recorded which). Receptors originate from a man under 40 who had recovered from COVID-19.

J is TRBJ2-1 and V is TRBV7-2; tentatively, D is TRBD2 (6 bases). This CDR3 has 12 amino acids. Between the trimmed V and J ends, which lost 8 bases and 10 bases, there was a span of 15 bases. Per germline, CDR1 SGHTA and CDR2 FQGNSA. CDR3: CASLPDGSEQFF. CDR3 DNA: TGTGCCAGCCTCCCTGACGGGAGCGAGCAGTTCTTC.

V is TRBV19 and J is TRBJ1-5; no firm D call. This CDR3 region has 10 residues. V lost 7 bases to trimming and J lost 10 bases, with 8 bases between them. The germline V gene has CDR1 LNHDA and CDR2 SQIVND (reference sequence). This CDR3 is CASNHYPQHF. CDR3 DNA sequence: TGTGCCAGTAACCACTACCCCCAGCATTTT.

The J gene is TRBJ1-1, the V gene TRBV10-3; TRBD1 aligns across 11 bases. There are 15 residues in the CDR3. V lost 3 bases and J lost 4; bases outside the gene matches: 4. CDR1 and CDR2 (germline): ENHRY, SYGVKD. For the CDR3, the DNA is TGTGCCATCAGTGACTTCGGGACAGGGGGCACTGAAGCTTTCTTT. Translation: CAISDFGTGGTEAFF.

J is TRBJ1-5 and V is TRBV9, with D unresolved. The CDR3 has 14 amino acids. Germline CDR1 is SGDLS and CDR2 is YYNGEE. V was clipped by 7 bases and J by 6 bases, with 17 bases between them. The CDR3 is CASASEAGFQPQHF. The CDR3 DNA is TGTGCCAGCGCCTCCGAAGCAGGTTTTCAGCCCCAGCATTTT.

This clone appeared a few times. The CDR3 spells CASSDFNEQYF. CDR3 nucleotide sequence: TGTGCCAGCAGTGATTTTAACGAGCAGTACTTC. This chain joins TRBV6-1 and TRBJ2-7; D call uncertain. Trimming removed 3 bases from V and 5 bases from J, with 5 bases in between. The CDR3 runs to 11 residues. The germline V gene encodes CDR1 MNHNS and CDR2 SASEGT.

The V call is TRBV29-1, the J call TRBJ1-1; D may be TRBD1 (6 bases). The CDR3 has 13 residues. From germline, CDR1 is SQVTM and CDR2 ANQGSEA. Deletions cut 7 bases from V and 0 bases from J, with 12 bases between. CDR3 sequence reads: CSGQDRVNTEAFF. In DNA, the CDR3 is TGCAGCGGCCAGGACAGAGTGAACACTGAAGCTTTCTTT.

This chain joins TRBV6-5 and TRBJ1-1; D is unclear. V dropped 5 bases and J dropped 0 bases, with 13 bases sitting between them. Germline values: CDR1 MNHEY, CDR2 SVGAGI. The CDR3 consists of 15 residues. CDR3 sequence reads: CASSLLSDMNTEAFF. The CDR3 DNA reads as TGTGCCAGCAGTCTCTTATCAGACATGAACACTGAAGCTTTCTTT.

The V gene is TRBV27, the J gene TRBJ1-2, with D possibly TRBD1 on 5 matching bases. This CDR3 spans 15 amino acids. The V gene's germline CDR1 is MNHEY and CDR2 SMNVEV (reference sequence). V was shortened by 3 bases and J by 2 bases, with 13 bases between the two germline ends. CDR3 sequence (DNA): TGTGCCAGCAGTTTCCAGGGATCAGGAAACTATGGCTACACCTTC. This translates into CASSFQGSGNYGYTF.

The chain employs TRBV28 and TRBJ1-1, with D hard to call. The CDR3 loop spans 13 amino acids. Germline V gene lookup returns CDR1 MDHEN and CDR2 SYDVKM. With 2 bases removed from V and 5 bases from J, the gap between germline ends came to 9 bases. The CDR3 region has the DNA TGTGCCAGCAGTTTAGAAGGGAGGACTGAAGCTTTCTTT. Amino acid sequence: CASSLEGRTEAFF.

The chain uses TRBV6-1 and TRBJ1-2; 11 bases fit TRBD1. After removal of 3 bases from V and 8 bases from J, the junction contained 8 bases not matched to a gene. Germline-derived CDR1 and CDR2 are MNHNS and SASEGT. This CDR3 is built from 15 residues. In nucleotides, the CDR3 is TGTGCCAGCAGTGAGCTGGACAGGGGGCTAGGAGGCTACACCTTC. Its protein product is CASSELDRGLGGYTF.

This clone was counted between two and nine times. The chain carries TRBV7-2 and TRBJ1-3; TRBD1 might be the D (6 bases). There are 20 residues in the CDR3. Germline V gene lookup returns CDR1 SGHTA and CDR2 FQGNSA. Trimming removed 0 bases at V and 5 bases at J, with 26 bases between. CDR3: CASSLARAGDPGTIRNTIYF. The CDR3 DNA sequence: TGTGCCAGCAGCTTAGCGCGGGCTGGGGACCCAGGGACAATCCGAAACACCATATATTTT. Looking up the rest from reference TRBV7-2 and TRBJ1-3 gives the full variable domain: GAGVSQSPSNKVTEKGKDVELRCDPISGHTALYWYRQSLGQGLEFLIYFQGNSAPDKSGLPSDRFSAERTGGSVSTLTIQRTQQEDSAVYLCASSLARAGDPGTIRNTIYFGEGSWLTVV.

This clone was counted at least ten times. Other DNA sequences in the same sample also yield this CDR3. The V and J genes are TRBV12-3 or TRBV12-4 and TRBJ1-1; the D is unclear. V was shortened by 3 bases and J by 5 bases, with 7 bases between the two germline ends. The CDR3 is 12 amino acids. The CDR3 sequence is CASSFPGTEAFF. The CDR3 bases are TGTGCCAGCAGTTTCCCCGGGACTGAAGCTTTCTTT.

V and J are TRBV5-6 and TRBJ1-6, with 7 bases aligning to TRBD1. The V segment lost 0 bases and the J segment 2 bases; nucleotides outside the gene matches: 2. Germline V gives CDR1 SGHDT, CDR2 YYEEEE. The CDR3 spans 16 residues. CDR3 sequence reads: CASSLDRGTYNSPLHF. CDR3 DNA: TGTGCCAGCAGCTTGGACAGGGGCACCTATAATTCACCCCTCCACTTT.

The rearrangement joins TRBV7-2 to TRBJ2-7, with 10 bases that match TRBD1. The CDR3 totals 14 residues. V shed 7 bases and J 1 base; nucleotides not matched to a gene: 4. Germline CDR1 is SGHTA and CDR2 is FQGNSA. This CDR3 reads CASKGQGLSYEQYF. The CDR3 DNA is TGTGCCAGCAAGGGACAGGGGTTATCCTACGAGCAGTACTTC.

Only one count was recorded for this clone. This chain joins TRBV4-1 and TRBJ1-6, with 8 bases matching TRBD1. Trimming removed 1 base from V and 5 bases from J; junction bases left unmatched: 1. The germline V gene has CDR1 MGHRA and CDR2 YSYEKL. The CDR3 totals 15 residues. CDR3 in amino acids: CASSQGTGHNSPLHF. The CDR3 nucleotides are TGCGCCAGCAGCCAAGGGACAGGGCATAATTCACCCCTCCACTTT.

V usage is TRBV11-3 and J usage is TRBJ1-4; maybe TRBD1 (5 bases). Germline V gene lookup returns CDR1 SGHNT and CDR2 YENEEA. The CDR3 is 15 residues long. Trimming removed 2 bases at V and 7 bases at J, with 14 bases between. The CDR3 spells CASSLRGRGGEKLFF. The CDR3 DNA is TGTGCCAGCAGCTTACGGGGACGGGGAGGTGAAAAACTGTTTTTT.

The chain links TRBV29-1 to TRBJ2-2; 12 nucleotides agree with TRBD2. V lost 5 bases and J lost 7; bases outside the gene matches: 5. From germline, CDR1 is SQVTM and CDR2 ANQGSEA. The CDR3 has 14 residues. In DNA form, the CDR3 reads TGCAGCGTTATTGGACTAGCGGGGTTCGGGGAGCTGTTTTTT. Amino acids: CSVIGLAGFGELFF.

The table lists this clone with a count of one. The rearrangement links TRBV13 to TRBJ1-1; D gene uncertain. Trimming took off 6 bases at V and 4 bases at J, with 15 bases between the two ends. Germline V gene data show CDR1 as PRHDT and CDR2 as FYEKMQ (reference sequence). The CDR3 length is 14 residues. The CDR3 is CASRRIFGGTEAFF. The CDR3 nucleotides are TGTGCCAGCAGGCGCATTTTCGGAGGCACTGAAGCTTTCTTT.